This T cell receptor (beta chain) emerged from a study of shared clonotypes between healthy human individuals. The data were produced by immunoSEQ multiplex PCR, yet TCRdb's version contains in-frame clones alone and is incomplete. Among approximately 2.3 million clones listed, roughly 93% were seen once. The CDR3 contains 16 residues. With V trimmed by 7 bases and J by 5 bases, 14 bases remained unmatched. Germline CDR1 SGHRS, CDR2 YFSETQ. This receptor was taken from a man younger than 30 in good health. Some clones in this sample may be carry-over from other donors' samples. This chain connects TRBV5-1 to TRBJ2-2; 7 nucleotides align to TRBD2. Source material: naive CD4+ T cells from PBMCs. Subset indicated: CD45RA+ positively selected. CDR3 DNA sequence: TGCGCCAGCGCACCCCTAGGGAGGGGTGGAACCGGGGAGCTGTTTTTT. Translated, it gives CASAPLGRGGTGELFF.